Sequencing of this T cell receptor beta chain was carried out in a study of a mutant IDH1 vaccine in newly diagnosed glioma. Study summary: Most patients had radiochemotherapy with temozolomide before enrollment; others had one alone.

This sample's time point: baseline, week 1 (first vaccination visit). Treatment in this sample: pre-vaccination baseline after standard-of-care therapy. Sequenced by immunoSEQ multiplex PCR; TCRdb stores in-frame clones only, minus some. The profile shows approximately 100,000 clones, 70% to 90% of them singletons. Germline V CDR1 and CDR2: SGDLS, YYNGEE. This CDR3 has 15 residues. With V trimmed by 4 bases and J by 5 bases, 9 bases remained unmatched. The TCR sequence derives from a woman aged 45-65 years with glioma. The sequencing here drew on PBMCs, taken from a glioma patient treated with radiotherapy, temozolomide or both. The chain uses TRBV9 and TRBJ2-7; 10 nucleotides align to TRBD2. The CDR3 loop reads CASSLGSGRVHEQYF. CDR3 nucleotide sequence: TGTGCCAGCAGCCTCGGGAGCGGGAGGGTCCACGAGCAGTACTTC. The full variable domain, its missing parts supplied by reference TRBV9 and TRBJ2-7, is DSGVTQTPKHLITATGQRVTLRCSPRSGDLSVYWYQQSLDQGLQFLIQYYNGEERAKGNILERFSAQQFPDLHSELNLSSLELGDSALYFCASSLGSGRVHEQYFGPGTRLTVT.